The rows below give T cell receptor beta chains drawn from one sample of a study of CD8+ T cells in alopecia areata. Assay used: immunoSEQ multiplex PCR; TCRdb lists only in-frame clones, some missing. The sample has 140,000 to 150,000 clones; less than 65% are singletons. Source material: CD8+ T cells sorted from blood. These receptors were taken from a human donor in good health. The CDR3 runs from the conserved cysteine through the conserved F or W. D genes are given only for firm matches. A row's size may be missing; if present it is once, few, many or a size class.

j_call d_call v_call clone_size cdr3_nt cdr3_aa
TRBJ2-1 TRBD1 TRBV5-6 NA TGTGCCAGCTGTCAGGGGGCCTGGGATGAGCAGTTCTTC CASCQGAWDEQFF
TRBJ2-7 TRBD2 TRBV2 few TGTGCCAGCAGTGACTTGGGGCGGGAGTACGAGCAGTACTTC CASSDLGREYEQYF
TRBJ2-1 NA TRBV7-2 NA TGTGCCAGCAGCTTAACCTCCTACAATGAGCAGTTCTTC CASSLTSYNEQFF
TRBJ1-1 NA TRBV29-1 once TGCAGCGTCAAGGGGCCGGGGAAAGCTTTCTTT CSVKGPGKAFF
TRBJ2-3 NA TRBV29-1 NA TGCAGCGCCGCCCAACCGTTCGATAGCACAGATACGCAGTATTTT CSAAQPFDSTDTQYF
TRBJ2-5 NA TRBV28 NA TGTGCCAGCAGCCAAAGGGGGGTTCAAGAGACCCAGTACTTC CASSQRGVQETQYF
TRBJ2-2 NA TRBV27 few TGTGCCAGCAGTTCTCCCGGACGTATAACCGGGGAGCTGTTTTTT CASSSPGRITGELFF
TRBJ2-1 NA TRBV11-2 NA TGTGCCAGCTCTGGGGTACAGGATGAGCAGTTCTTC CASSGVQDEQFF
TRBJ1-3 TRBD1 TRBV29-1 NA TGCAGCGTCAGACAGGGGATCCCTGGAAACACCATATATTTT CSVRQGIPGNTIYF
TRBJ2-2 NA TRBV6-1 NA TGTGCCAGCAGTGAAGGGCTCGGGACCACTGTCTGGAACACCGGGGAGCTGTTTTTT CASSEGLGTTVWNTGELFF
TRBJ1-1 TRBD1 TRBV29-1 few TGCAGCGTTGAAGGCGTCAGGGGGACTGAAGCTTTCTTT CSVEGVRGTEAFF
TRBJ1-1 TRBD1 TRBV10-2 NA TGCGCCAGCACCGAGGCAGGGGGAAGGACTGAAGCTTTCTTT CASTEAGGRTEAFF
TRBJ1-5 NA TRBV6-1 once TGTGCCAGCAGTGAAGGACCGATCCAGACGGGCCAGCCCCAGCATTTT CASSEGPIQTGQPQHF
TRBJ2-7 NA TRBV19 few TGTGCCAGTAGTCCCGGGTTTTCCTACGAGCAGTACTTC CASSPGFSYEQYF
TRBJ1-1 NA TRBV29-1 few TGCAGCGTTGAGGTAGGCACTGAAGCTTTCTTT CSVEVGTEAFF
TRBJ1-2 NA TRBV9 once TGTGCCAGCAGCGCGGGGGTCTATGGCTACACCTTC CASSAGVYGYTF